This T cell receptor (beta chain) emerged from a study of blood T cell repertoires in COVID-19. Only in-frame clones appear in the TCRdb table, and some are missing; sequencing was by immunoSEQ multiplex PCR. The table lists approximately 25,000 clones, about four fifths of them singletons. This clone turned up a few times. One Seattle source followed patients from active infection through their disease course. Sequenced material: peripheral blood. The origin of this receptor is a man aged 50-59 years with COVID-19, enrolled during active disease.

Written as DNA, the CDR3 is TGTGCCAGCAGTGTCACACTAGCGGGAGTTGAGCAGTTCTTC. This codes for CASSVTLAGVEQFF. The chain is built from TRBV27 and TRBJ2-1; 11 bases map to TRBD2. Trimming took 5 bases from V and 9 from J; bases not matched to a gene: 6. The CDR3 runs 14 residues. The germline V gene encodes CDR1 MNHEY and CDR2 SMNVEV (reference sequence).